A selection of T cell receptor beta chains follows, all from one sample in a study of response to subunit inactivated influenza vaccine. TCRdb reanalysed the RT-PCR reads using MiXCR and keeps one entry per CDR3 protein. The sample has about 780,000 distinct CDR3 sequences; roughly 20% are singletons. The sample here was PBMCs from blood, taken about 5 days after vaccination. These receptors came from a man aged 50 to 59 who received an inactivated influenza vaccine. Both conserved end residues are part of each CDR3. Clone size is shown for a subset of rows, as once, few, many or a class of expanded clone.

CDR3: CASSRDRVSYEQYF
size: many
J: TRBJ2-7
V: TRBV12-3/TRBV12-4

CDR3: CASSFRTDTGELFF
size: many
J: TRBJ2-2
V: TRBV12-3/TRBV12-4

CDR3: CASSLRTANREETQYF
size: .
J: TRBJ2-5
V: TRBV5-1

CDR3: CSLTPAGFISDTQYF
size: .
J: TRBJ2-3
V: TRBV20-1

CDR3: CAITDTGGDKQYF
size: few
J: TRBJ2-7
V: TRBV10-3

CDR3: CASSYWTGTTGELFF
size: few
J: TRBJ2-2
V: TRBV7-2

CDR3: CASSLGSRSYNEQFF
size: few
J: TRBJ2-1
V: TRBV5-6

CDR3: CASSQDRLGGTTDTQYF
size: .
J: TRBJ2-3
V: TRBV4-3

CDR3: CASSRSGLIEPLSQAFF
size: .
J: TRBJ1-1
V: TRBV11-2

CDR3: CASSPDGSVTGELFF
size: .
J: TRBJ2-2
V: TRBV7-3

CDR3: CAINRGLAGNEQFF
size: few
J: TRBJ2-1
V: TRBV10-3

CDR3: CASSSPGPDGPNQPQHF
size: .
J: TRBJ1-5
V: TRBV12-3/TRBV12-4

CDR3: CASSLLGDGTGELFF
size: .
J: TRBJ2-2
V: TRBV5-5

CDR3: CASNGEMNTEAFF
size: .
J: TRBJ1-1
V: TRBV2

CDR3: CASSYGQATTDTQYF
size: few
J: TRBJ2-3
V: TRBV7-9

CDR3: CSATGTSGKYEQYF
size: .
J: TRBJ2-7
V: TRBV29-1

CDR3: CASSQDDRGQGTGELFF
size: .
J: TRBJ2-2
V: TRBV3-1

CDR3: CASSSWTSPETQYF
size: .
J: TRBJ2-5
V: TRBV12-3/TRBV12-4

CDR3: CASSQGFRDTYEQYF
size: .
J: TRBJ2-7
V: TRBV4-2

CDR3: CASSLWTGSFTGELFF
size: .
J: TRBJ2-2
V: TRBV12-3/TRBV12-4

CDR3: CSVVGGGDHYGYTF
size: .
J: TRBJ1-2
V: TRBV29-1

CDR3: CASSLSGGVPEQYF
size: .
J: TRBJ2-7
V: TRBV3-1

CDR3: CASSSMLGETQYF
size: .
J: TRBJ2-5
V: TRBV14

CDR3: CASSPGQGLNTEAFF
size: .
J: TRBJ1-1
V: TRBV12-3/TRBV12-4

CDR3: CASSLAAGHPRGGYTF
size: .
J: TRBJ1-2
V: TRBV7-6

CDR3: CASSQGHGAKNIQYF
size: .
J: TRBJ2-4
V: TRBV4-3

CDR3: CSVSPSRWNTEAFF
size: few
J: TRBJ1-1
V: TRBV29-1

CDR3: CASSSSGTSFKYEQYF
size: few
J: TRBJ2-7
V: TRBV4-2

CDR3: CASSRSGTNQPQHF
size: few
J: TRBJ1-5
V: TRBV12-3/TRBV12-4

CDR3: CASSLRGVWGYGYTF
size: .
J: TRBJ1-2
V: TRBV28

CDR3: CASSSRRAQHF
size: many
J: TRBJ1-5
V: TRBV12-3/TRBV12-4

CDR3: CASSLTRAPGDEQYF
size: few
J: TRBJ2-7
V: TRBV7-2

CDR3: CASSWGGRASNEQFF
size: .
J: TRBJ2-1
V: TRBV5-6

CDR3: CASSQDTLSDTQYF
size: many
J: TRBJ2-3
V: TRBV4-3

CDR3: CASSYSHPDWEFF
size: .
J: TRBJ2-1
V: TRBV6-6

CDR3: CSAKRQSNTGELFF
size: .
J: TRBJ2-2
V: TRBV20-1